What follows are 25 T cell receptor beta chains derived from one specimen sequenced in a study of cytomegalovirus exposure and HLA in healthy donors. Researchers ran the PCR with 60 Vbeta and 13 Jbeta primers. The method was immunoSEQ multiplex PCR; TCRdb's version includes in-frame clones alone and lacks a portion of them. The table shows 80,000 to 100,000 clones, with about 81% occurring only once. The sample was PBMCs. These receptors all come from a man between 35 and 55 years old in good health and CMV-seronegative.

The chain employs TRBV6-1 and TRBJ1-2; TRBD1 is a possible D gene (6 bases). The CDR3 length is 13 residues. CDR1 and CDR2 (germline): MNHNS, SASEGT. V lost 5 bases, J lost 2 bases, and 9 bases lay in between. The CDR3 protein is CASSTDRNYGYTF. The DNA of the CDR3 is TGTGCCAGCAGTACGGACAGAAACTATGGCTACACCTTC.

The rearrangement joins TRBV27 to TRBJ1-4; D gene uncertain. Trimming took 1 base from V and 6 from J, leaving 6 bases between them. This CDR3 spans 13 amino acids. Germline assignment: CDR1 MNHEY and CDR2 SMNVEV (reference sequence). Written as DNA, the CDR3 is TGTGCCAGCAGTTTATTCCCCGATGAAAAACTGTTTTTT. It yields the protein CASSLFPDEKLFF.

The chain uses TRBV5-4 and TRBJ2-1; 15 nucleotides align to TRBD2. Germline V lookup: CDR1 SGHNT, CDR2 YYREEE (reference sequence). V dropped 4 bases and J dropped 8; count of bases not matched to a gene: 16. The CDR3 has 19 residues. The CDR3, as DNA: TGTGCCAGCAGCCCCCTCGGGACTAGCGGGGGGAGGGGCCCTCATGAGCAGTTCTTC. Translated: CASSPLGTSGGRGPHEQFF.

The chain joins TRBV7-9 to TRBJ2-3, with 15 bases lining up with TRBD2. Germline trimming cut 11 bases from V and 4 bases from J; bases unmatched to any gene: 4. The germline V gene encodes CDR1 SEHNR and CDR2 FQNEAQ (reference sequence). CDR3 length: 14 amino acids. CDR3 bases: TGTGCCCTACGGACTAGCGGGGGGGCAGATACGCAGTATTTT. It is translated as CALRTSGGADTQYF.

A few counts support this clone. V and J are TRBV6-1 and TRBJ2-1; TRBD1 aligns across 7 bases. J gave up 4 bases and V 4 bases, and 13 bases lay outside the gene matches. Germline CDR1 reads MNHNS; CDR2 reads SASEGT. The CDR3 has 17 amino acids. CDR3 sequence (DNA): TGTGCCAGCAGTGTAAGCCAAGCAGGACAGGCTTACAATGAGCAGTTCTTC. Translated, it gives CASSVSQAGQAYNEQFF.

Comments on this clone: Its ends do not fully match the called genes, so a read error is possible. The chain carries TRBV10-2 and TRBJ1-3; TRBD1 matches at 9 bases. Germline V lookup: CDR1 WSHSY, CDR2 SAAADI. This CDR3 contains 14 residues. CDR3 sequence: CASRDRGSGNTIYF. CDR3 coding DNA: TGCGCCAGCCGTGACAGGGGGTCTGGAAACACCATATATTTT.

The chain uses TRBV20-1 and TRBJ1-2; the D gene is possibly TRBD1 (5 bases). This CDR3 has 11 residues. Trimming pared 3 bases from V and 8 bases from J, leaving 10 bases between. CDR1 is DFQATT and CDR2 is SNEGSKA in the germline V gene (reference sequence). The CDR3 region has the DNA TGCAGTGCTAGGGACAAGAGAGGCTACACCTTC. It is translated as CSARDKRGYTF.

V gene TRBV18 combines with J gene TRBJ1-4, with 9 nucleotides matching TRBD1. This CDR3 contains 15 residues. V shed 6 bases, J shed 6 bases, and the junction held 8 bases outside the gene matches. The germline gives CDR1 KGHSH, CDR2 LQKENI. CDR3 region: CASSPRRTGDEKLFF. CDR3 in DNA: TGTGCCAGCTCCCCCCGGCGGACAGGGGATGAAAAACTGTTTTTT.

CDR3 residues: CSVVGQGCELFF. The CDR3 DNA follows: TGCAGCGTTGTTGGACAGGGCTGTGAGCTGTTTTTT. The J gene is TRBJ2-2, the V gene TRBV29-1; 8 nucleotides match TRBD1. The CDR3 is 12 residues long. The V and J ends lost 4 bases and 11 bases, in that order; junction bases with no gene match: 6. Germline CDR1 is SQVTM and CDR2 is ANQGSEA.

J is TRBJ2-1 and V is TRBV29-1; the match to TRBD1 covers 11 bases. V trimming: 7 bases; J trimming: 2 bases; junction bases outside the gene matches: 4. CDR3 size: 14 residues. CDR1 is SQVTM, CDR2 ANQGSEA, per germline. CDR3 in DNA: TGCAGCGCCGGGGACAGGGGGGCCTACAATGAGCAGTTCTTC. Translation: CSAGDRGAYNEQFF.

The CDR3 spells CASSHPQGHYEQYF. In nucleotides, the CDR3 is TGCGCCAGCAGCCACCCACAGGGGCACTACGAGCAGTACTTC. V is TRBV5-1 and J is TRBJ2-7, with TRBD1 matching over 7 bases. The trim removed 4 bases at V and 3 bases at J, leaving 7 bases unmatched. The germline gives CDR1 SGHRS, CDR2 YFSETQ. The CDR3 has 14 residues.

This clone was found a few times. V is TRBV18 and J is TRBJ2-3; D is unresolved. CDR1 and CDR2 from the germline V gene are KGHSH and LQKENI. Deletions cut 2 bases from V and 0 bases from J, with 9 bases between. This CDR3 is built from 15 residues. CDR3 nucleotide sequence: TGTGCCAGCTCACCATTTGTAACTAGCACAGATACGCAGTATTTT. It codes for CASSPFVTSTDTQYF.

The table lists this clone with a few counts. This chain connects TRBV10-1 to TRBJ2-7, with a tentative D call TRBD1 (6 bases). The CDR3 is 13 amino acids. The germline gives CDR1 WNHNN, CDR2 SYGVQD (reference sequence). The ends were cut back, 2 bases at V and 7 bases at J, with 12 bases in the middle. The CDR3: CASSEGGRGEQYF. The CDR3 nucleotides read TGCGCCAGCAGTGAGGGGGGCAGAGGGGAGCAGTACTTC.

The CDR3 is CASSTGGADRDTQYF. As DNA, the CDR3 is TGTGCCAGCAGCACCGGGGGGGCGGATAGAGATACGCAGTATTTT. This chain connects TRBV5-4 to TRBJ2-3; 8 nucleotides align to TRBD2. V shed 4 bases, J shed 5 bases, and the junction held 9 bases outside the gene matches. This CDR3 has 15 amino acids. Germline V CDR1 and CDR2: SGHNT, YYREEE (reference sequence).

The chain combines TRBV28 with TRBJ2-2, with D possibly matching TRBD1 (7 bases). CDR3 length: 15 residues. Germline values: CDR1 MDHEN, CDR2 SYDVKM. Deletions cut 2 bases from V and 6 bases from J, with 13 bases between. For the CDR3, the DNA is TGTGCCAGCAGTTTAGTTCAGGGGGGCTCCGGGGAGCTGTTTTTT. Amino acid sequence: CASSLVQGGSGELFF.

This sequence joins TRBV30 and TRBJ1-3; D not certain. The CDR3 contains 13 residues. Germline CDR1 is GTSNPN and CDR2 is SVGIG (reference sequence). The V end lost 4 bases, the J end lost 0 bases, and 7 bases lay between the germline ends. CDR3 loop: CAWTLSSGNTIYF. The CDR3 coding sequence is TGTGCCTGGACGCTCAGCTCTGGAAACACCATATATTTT.

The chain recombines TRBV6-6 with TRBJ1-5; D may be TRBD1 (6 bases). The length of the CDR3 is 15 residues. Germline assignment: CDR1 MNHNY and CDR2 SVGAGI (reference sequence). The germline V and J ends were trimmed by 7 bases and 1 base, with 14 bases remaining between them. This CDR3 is CASTRDNRSNQPQHF. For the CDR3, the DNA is TGTGCCAGCACTCGGGACAACCGAAGCAATCAGCCCCAGCATTTT.

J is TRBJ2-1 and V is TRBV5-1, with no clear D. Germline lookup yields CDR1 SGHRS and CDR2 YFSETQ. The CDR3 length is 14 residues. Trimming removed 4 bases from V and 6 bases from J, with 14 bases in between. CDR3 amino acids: CASSPGEGFNEQFF. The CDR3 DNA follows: TGCGCCAGCAGCCCCGGAGAAGGATTCAATGAGCAGTTCTTC.

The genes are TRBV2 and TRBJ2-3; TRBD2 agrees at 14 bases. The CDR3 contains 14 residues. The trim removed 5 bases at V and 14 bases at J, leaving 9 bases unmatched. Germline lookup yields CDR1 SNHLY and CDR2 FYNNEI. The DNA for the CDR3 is TGTGCCAGCAGTCCTAGGACTAGCGGGGGGCATGCGTATTTT. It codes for CASSPRTSGGHAYF.

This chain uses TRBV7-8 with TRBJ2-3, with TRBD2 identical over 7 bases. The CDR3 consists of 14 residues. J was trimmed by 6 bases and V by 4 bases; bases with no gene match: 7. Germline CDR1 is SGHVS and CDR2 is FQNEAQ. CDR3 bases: TGTGCCAGCAGCTATACAACCGGGGGGGATACGCAGTATTTT. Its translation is CASSYTTGGDTQYF.

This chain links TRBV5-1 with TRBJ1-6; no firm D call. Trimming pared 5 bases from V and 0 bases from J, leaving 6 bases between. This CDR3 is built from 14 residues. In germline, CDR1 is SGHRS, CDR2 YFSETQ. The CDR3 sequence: CASSESSYNSPLHF. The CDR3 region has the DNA TGCGCCAGCAGTGAGAGCTCCTATAATTCACCCCTCCACTTT.

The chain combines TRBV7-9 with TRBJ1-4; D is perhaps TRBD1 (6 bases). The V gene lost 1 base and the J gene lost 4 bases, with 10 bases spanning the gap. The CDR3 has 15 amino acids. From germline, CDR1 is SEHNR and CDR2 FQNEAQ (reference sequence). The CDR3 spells CASSLVADSNEKLFF. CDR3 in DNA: TGTGCCAGCAGCTTAGTTGCGGACAGTAATGAAAAACTGTTTTTT.

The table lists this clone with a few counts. This CDR3 reads CASSLLQGARETQYF. The CDR3 coding sequence is TGTGCCAGCAGCTTATTACAGGGGGCGCGGGAGACCCAGTACTTC. V is TRBV7-6 and J is TRBJ2-5; 9 bases line up with TRBD1. CDR3 length: 15 residues. Germline V gives CDR1 SGHVS, CDR2 FNYEAQ. With V trimmed by 2 bases and J by 5 bases, 6 bases remained unmatched.

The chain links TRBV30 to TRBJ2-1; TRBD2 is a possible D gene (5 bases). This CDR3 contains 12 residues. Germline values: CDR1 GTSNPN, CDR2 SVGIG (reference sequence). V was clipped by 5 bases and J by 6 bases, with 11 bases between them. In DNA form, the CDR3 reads TGTGCCTGGGTCTTAGCGCCCAATGAGCAGTTCTTC. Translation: CAWVLAPNEQFF. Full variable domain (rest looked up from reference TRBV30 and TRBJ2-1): SQTIHQWPATLVQPVGSPLSLECTVEGTSNPNLYWYRQAAGRGLQLLFYSVGIGQISSEVPQNLSASRPQDRQFILSSKKLLLSDSGFYLCAWVLAPNEQFFGPGTRLTVL.

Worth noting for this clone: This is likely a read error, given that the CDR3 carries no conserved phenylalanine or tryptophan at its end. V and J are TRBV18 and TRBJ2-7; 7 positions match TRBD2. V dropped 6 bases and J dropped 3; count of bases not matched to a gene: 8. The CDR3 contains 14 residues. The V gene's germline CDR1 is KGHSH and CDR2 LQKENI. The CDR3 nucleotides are TGTGCCAGCTCCCTCGAGCGGGGCGACTACGAGCAGTACCTC. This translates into CASSLERGDYEQYL.